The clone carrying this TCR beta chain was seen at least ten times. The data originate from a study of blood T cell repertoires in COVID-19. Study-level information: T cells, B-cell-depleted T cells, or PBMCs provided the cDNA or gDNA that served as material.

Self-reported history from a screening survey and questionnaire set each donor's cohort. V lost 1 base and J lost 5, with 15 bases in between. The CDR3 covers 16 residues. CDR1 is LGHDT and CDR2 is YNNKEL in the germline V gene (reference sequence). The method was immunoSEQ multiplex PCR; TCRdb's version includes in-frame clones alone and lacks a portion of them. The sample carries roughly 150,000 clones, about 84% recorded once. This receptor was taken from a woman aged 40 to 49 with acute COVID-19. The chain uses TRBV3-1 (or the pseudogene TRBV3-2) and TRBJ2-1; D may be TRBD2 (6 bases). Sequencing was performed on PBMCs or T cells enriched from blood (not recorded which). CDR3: CASSQAPLATHNEQFF. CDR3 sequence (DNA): TGTGCCAGCAGCCAAGCCCCCCTAGCGACCCACAATGAGCAGTTCTTC.